This TCR beta chain was captured in a study of T cell repertoires in cytomegalovirus infection. The wider study: The authors used CMV epitopes that were HLA-C-restricted (recently identified) and HLA-B-restricted (well studied). CMV infection and matching HLA type were both indicated by public TCR beta signatures. Study-wide findings and caveats: CMV-specific TCR beta clonotypes restricted by HLA-C were the ones dominating the ex vivo response.

The germline V gene encodes CDR1 MNHEY and CDR2 SVGEGT. Trimming pared 5 bases from V and 2 bases from J, leaving 16 bases between. There are 15 residues in the CDR3. A note on this clonotype: The antigen is unknown.

From the reads, TCRdb called clonotypes with MiXCR, one entry per CDR3 protein. The data hold approximately 1,000,000 distinct CDR3 sequences, with approximately 33% observed a single time. This material consisted of cultured CD8+ T cells from PBMCs, taken from culture after CMV antigen stimulation. The sequence derives from a human donor in good health (CMV status not recorded). Some clones in this sample may be carry-over from other donors' samples. The chain recombines TRBV6-2 or TRBV6-3 with TRBJ2-7; D is perhaps TRBD2 (5 bases). The CDR3 sequence: CASSDTDYSAYEQYF. The CDR3 nucleotides read TGTGCCAGCAGTGATACCGACTACAGCGCCTACGAGCAGTACTTC.